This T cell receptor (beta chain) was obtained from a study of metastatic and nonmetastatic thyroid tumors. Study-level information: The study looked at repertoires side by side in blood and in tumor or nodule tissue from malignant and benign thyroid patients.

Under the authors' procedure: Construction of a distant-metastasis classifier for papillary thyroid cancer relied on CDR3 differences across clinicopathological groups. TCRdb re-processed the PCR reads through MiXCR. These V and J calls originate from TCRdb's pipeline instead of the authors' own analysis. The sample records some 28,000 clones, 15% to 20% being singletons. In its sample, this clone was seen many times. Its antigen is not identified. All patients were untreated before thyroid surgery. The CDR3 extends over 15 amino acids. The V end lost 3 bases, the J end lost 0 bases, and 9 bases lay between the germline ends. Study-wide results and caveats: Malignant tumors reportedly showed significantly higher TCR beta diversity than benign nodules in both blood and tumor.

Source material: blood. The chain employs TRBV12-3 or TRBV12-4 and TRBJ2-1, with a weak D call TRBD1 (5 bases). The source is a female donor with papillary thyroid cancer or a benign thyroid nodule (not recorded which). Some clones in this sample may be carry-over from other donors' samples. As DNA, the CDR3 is TGTGCCAGCAGTTTTGGGCAGGGCTCCTACAATGAGCAGTTCTTC. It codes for CASSFGQGSYNEQFF.